The 20 T cell receptor beta chains reported below all come from one sample, sequenced in a study of CD8 T cells in ankylosing spondylitis. Study-wide results and limits: About 8 highly homologous variants made up a TCR beta motif, and this motif appeared characteristic of ankylosing spondylitis blood.

Via MiXCR, TCRdb re-called the 5' RACE reads, giving one row per CDR3 protein. The repertoire holds 100,000 to 150,000 distinct CDR3 sequences, with roughly 15% as singletons. These receptors' targets are unknown. Source material: blood, either unsorted or a sorted T cell fraction (not recorded which). The receptors were sampled from a male donor with ankylosing spondylitis.

There are many counts of this clonotype. The chain recombines TRBV12-3 or TRBV12-4 with TRBJ1-3; 7 nucleotides agree with TRBD1. V shed 5 bases and J 1 base; nucleotides not matched to a gene: 2. The CDR3 is 14 residues long. CDR3 sequence: CASSADRSGNTIYF. For the CDR3, the DNA is TGTGCCAGCAGTGCGGACAGGTCTGGAAACACCATATATTTT.

There are many counts of this clonotype. V and J are TRBV7-9 and TRBJ2-1, with 7 bases that match TRBD1. The trim removed 5 bases at V and 8 bases at J, leaving 15 bases unmatched. The germline V gene has CDR1 SEHNR and CDR2 FQNEAQ (reference sequence). The CDR3 is 16 amino acids. CDR3 sequence reads: CASSRLGAGGGHEQFF. CDR3 DNA: TGTGCCAGCAGCCGACTTGGGGCAGGGGGTGGACATGAGCAGTTCTTC.

V and J are TRBV20-1 and TRBJ2-7; 11 nucleotides match TRBD1. The trim removed 5 bases at V and 2 bases at J, leaving 5 bases unmatched. The CDR3 has 14 amino acids. From germline, CDR1 is DFQATT and CDR2 SNEGSKA (reference sequence). Here the CDR3 reads CSAAGTGGPYEQYF. The CDR3 DNA reads as TGCAGTGCTGCCGGGACAGGGGGTCCCTACGAGCAGTACTTC.

This clonotype was observed a handful of times. The chain is built from TRBV28 and TRBJ2-7; a weak D match, TRBD1 (7 bases). The CDR3 loop spans 11 amino acids. Trimming removed 11 bases from V and 2 bases from J, with 10 bases in between. Germline V gives CDR1 MDHEN, CDR2 SYDVKM. CDR3 DNA: TGTGCCGGAGGGGGCACCTACGAGCAGTACTTC. Amino acids: CAGGGTYEQYF.

The chain couples TRBV24-1 to TRBJ2-2; D unclear. Germline-derived CDR1 and CDR2 are KGHDR and SFDVKD. The CDR3 length is 13 residues. Trimming removed 8 bases from V and 3 bases from J, with 9 bases in between. This chain's CDR3 is CATMGFDTGELFF. As DNA, the CDR3 is TGTGCCACCATGGGGTTCGACACCGGGGAGCTGTTTTTT.

Remarks on this clonotype: The junction differs from germline at one of its ends, possibly a read error. This chain connects TRBV29-1 to TRBJ2-1; D not resolved. The germline V gene encodes CDR1 SQVTM and CDR2 ANQGSEA. The length of the CDR3 is 17 residues. The CDR3 bases are TGCAGCTTTGAACCCTTCGGGCAGGTCCAATCCTACAATGAGCAGTTCTTC. This translates into CSFEPFGQVQSYNEQFF.

This clonotype was detected a few times. The gene calls are TRBV9 and TRBJ2-2; the D is unclear. The ends were cut back, 4 bases at V and 6 bases at J, with 10 bases in the middle. Germline values: CDR1 SGDLS, CDR2 YYNGEE. The CDR3 extends over 13 amino acids. CDR3 residues: CASSLPNPGELFF. CDR3 nucleotides: TGTGCCAGCAGCCTACCCAACCCCGGGGAGCTGTTTTTT.

This clonotype is a singleton in its sample. This chain connects TRBV28 to TRBJ2-7; the match to TRBD1 covers 8 bases. J gave up 0 bases and V 6 bases, and 4 bases lay outside the gene matches. CDR1 and CDR2 from the germline V gene are MDHEN and SYDVKM. The length of the CDR3 is 14 residues. The CDR3 loop reads CASRDRGISYEQYF. DNA of the CDR3: TGTGCCAGCAGAGACAGGGGAATCTCCTACGAGCAGTACTTC.

This clonotype was observed many times. The V gene is TRBV7-2, the J gene TRBJ2-1; 8 bases map to TRBD1. The ends lost 4 bases at V and 0 bases at J; junction bases unmatched: 2. The germline CDR1 and CDR2 sequences are SGHTA and FQGNSA. The CDR3 sequence is 15 residues long. The CDR3 here is CASSSGTGSYNEQFF. The CDR3 nucleotides are TGTGCCAGCAGCTCCGGGACAGGCTCCTACAATGAGCAGTTCTTC.

The J gene is TRBJ2-1, the V gene TRBV11-2, with D hard to call. The germline V gene encodes CDR1 SGHAT and CDR2 FQNNGV. V was pared by 3 bases and J by 0 bases, with 15 bases between. The CDR3 runs 17 residues. The CDR3 DNA follows: TGTGCCAGCAGCTTCCCCCGGGCGGATAGCTCCTACAATGAGCAGTTCTTC. It translates to CASSFPRADSSYNEQFF.

This clonotype was detected only a few times. The chain combines TRBV18 with TRBJ1-5, with D unresolved. Per germline, CDR1 KGHSH and CDR2 LQKENI. The CDR3 contains 15 residues. Trimming cost V 3 bases and J 0 bases, with 9 bases left between them. CDR3 region: CASSPGRYSNQPQHF. The CDR3 bases are TGTGCCAGCTCACCCGGACGGTATAGCAATCAGCCCCAGCATTTT.

This sequence joins TRBV27 and TRBJ2-1; a weak D match, TRBD2 (5 bases). With 5 bases removed from V and 4 bases from J, the gap between germline ends came to 12 bases. In germline, CDR1 is MNHEY, CDR2 SMNVEV (reference sequence). This CDR3 has 14 amino acids. DNA for the CDR3: TGTGCCAGCAGTCGAGGTACGGGGTACAATGAGCAGTTCTTC. This codes for CASSRGTGYNEQFF.

The V gene is TRBV27, the J gene TRBJ2-7, with TRBD1 matching over 10 bases. V shed 5 bases, J shed 6 bases, and the junction held 4 bases outside the gene matches. The V gene's germline CDR1 is MNHEY and CDR2 SMNVEV (reference sequence). The CDR3 is made up of 13 amino acids. CDR3 residues: CASSMDRGIEQYF. Written as DNA, the CDR3 is TGTGCCAGCAGTATGGACAGGGGGATCGAGCAGTACTTC.

This clonotype was observed a handful of times. This chain uses TRBV19 with TRBJ2-7; D is perhaps TRBD1 (6 bases). V was cut by 4 bases and J by 3 bases, with 13 bases left in between. The CDR3 extends over 14 amino acids. Germline values: CDR1 LNHDA, CDR2 SQIVND (reference sequence). The CDR3 spells CASSTRDNYYEQYF. Written as DNA, the CDR3 is TGTGCCAGTAGTACCCGGGACAACTACTACGAGCAGTACTTC.

This clonotype was seen a few times. This chain connects TRBV7-9 to TRBJ1-1, with a tentative D call TRBD1 (6 bases). The CDR3 spans 15 residues. The V gene lost 4 bases and the J gene lost 1 base, with 13 bases spanning the gap. Germline CDR1 is SEHNR and CDR2 is FQNEAQ (reference sequence). The chain's CDR3 is CASSWGWTENTEAFF. Written as DNA, the CDR3 is TGTGCCAGCAGCTGGGGGTGGACAGAGAACACTGAAGCTTTCTTT.

The gene calls are TRBV7-8 and TRBJ2-1, with 7 positions matching TRBD1. V lost 5 bases and J lost 6; bases outside the gene matches: 4. The CDR3 runs 13 residues. Per germline, CDR1 SGHVS and CDR2 FQNEAQ. CDR3 coding DNA: TGTGCCAGCAGCGATGGACAGGCCAATGAGCAGTTCTTC. Translated, it gives CASSDGQANEQFF.

V gene TRBV4-1 combines with J gene TRBJ1-2, with D maybe TRBD1 (6 bases). CDR1 MGHRA and CDR2 YSYEKL come from the germline V gene. The CDR3 runs 15 residues. V lost 0 bases and J 4 bases, leaving 12 bases between the germline ends. CDR3 bases: TGCGCCAGCAGCCAAGATGCAGGGGTGGGCTATGGCTACACCTTC. Translating it yields CASSQDAGVGYGYTF.

This clonotype has more than one count but fewer than ten. This chain uses TRBV10-3 with TRBJ2-1; 8 bases are shared with TRBD1. The CDR3 runs to 15 residues. Germline V lookup: CDR1 ENHRY, CDR2 SYGVKD. V lost 5 bases and J lost 2; bases outside the gene matches: 5. The CDR3 region has the DNA TGTGCCATCAGTATAGGACAGGGTACCTACAATGAGCAGTTCTTC. It translates to CAISIGQGTYNEQFF.

This clonotype has just a few counts. The rearrangement uses TRBV20-1 and TRBJ2-5; D possibly corresponds to TRBD2 (6 bases). The CDR3 is 16 residues long. V was pared by 0 bases and J by 5 bases, with 19 bases between. CDR1 and CDR2 (germline): DFQATT, SNEGSKA (reference sequence). The CDR3, as DNA: TGCAGTGCTAGAGAAGGAGGAGGGGAAGGGTGGGAGACCCAGTACTTC. This codes for CSAREGGGEGWETQYF.

This clonotype occurred a few times. The genes are TRBV27 and TRBJ1-6; tentatively, D is TRBD1 (5 bases). The CDR3 length is 14 residues. The germline V and J ends were trimmed by 5 bases and 14 bases, with 19 bases remaining between them. Germline values: CDR1 MNHEY, CDR2 SMNVEV (reference sequence). CDR3 coding DNA: TGTGCCAGCAGTCCGGACTTCAACAGGCCTGCCCTCCACTTT. As protein: CASSPDFNRPALHF.